Each of the 8 T cell receptor beta chains below was sequenced from the same sample in a study of T-cell memory formation after mild COVID-19. Via MiXCR, TCRdb re-called the 5' RACE reads, giving one row per CDR3 protein. The data hold more than 15,000 distinct CDR3 sequences, with roughly 21% observed a single time. Sequenced sample: PBMCs or a T cell subset sorted from them (not recorded which). These receptors came from a young man who had mild COVID-19 (a few samples of this study predate the infection). Cell type and time point are not known.

This clonotype ranks as medium-sized. This chain connects TRBV6-5 to TRBJ2-2; D is undetermined. CDR3 size: 13 residues. V was cut by 2 bases and J by 4 bases, with 5 bases left in between. Germline CDR1 and CDR2: MNHEY and SVGAGI. The CDR3 DNA is TGTGCCAGCAGTTACCCTCCCACCGGGGAGCTGTTTTTT. This encodes CASSYPPTGELFF.

Many counts were recorded for this clonotype. The chain combines TRBV7-2 with TRBJ2-7, with 7 nucleotides matching TRBD2. Per germline, CDR1 SGHTA and CDR2 FQGNSA. The V and J ends lost 1 base and 4 bases, in that order; junction bases with no gene match: 4. The CDR3 runs to 14 residues. The CDR3 protein is CASSLVGGSYEQYV. The CDR3 bases are TGTGCCAGCAGCTTAGTGGGGGGGAGTTACGAGCAGTACGTC.

V usage is TRBV5-1 and J usage is TRBJ2-3; TRBD1 agrees at 7 bases. Germline assignment: CDR1 SGHRS and CDR2 YFSETQ. The CDR3 has 16 residues. J was trimmed by 2 bases and V by 3 bases; bases with no gene match: 9. The CDR3 sequence is CASSWNRGRDTDTQYF. The CDR3 nucleotides are TGCGCCAGCAGCTGGAACAGGGGTCGGGACACAGATACGCAGTATTTT.

J is TRBJ1-5 and V is TRBV3-1, with D unresolved. The CDR3 covers 14 residues. Germline V CDR1 and CDR2: LGHDT, YNNKEL (reference sequence). The V end lost 2 bases, the J end lost 1 base, and 6 bases lay between the germline ends. In nucleotides, the CDR3 is TGTGCCAGCAGCCAAAGTTTGAGCAATCAGCCCCAGCATTTT. It yields the protein CASSQSLSNQPQHF.

This chain connects TRBV7-9 to TRBJ1-2; possible D gene TRBD1, 6 bases. The ends were cut back, 1 base at V and 6 bases at J, with 15 bases in the middle. CDR1 is SEHNR, CDR2 FQNEAQ, per germline (reference sequence). CDR3 length: 15 amino acids. The CDR3 protein is CASSLVAGDGDGYTF. The DNA for the CDR3 is TGTGCCAGCAGCTTAGTTGCAGGGGATGGTGATGGCTACACCTTC.

The table lists this clonotype with a few counts. The rearrangement uses TRBV30 and TRBJ1-1; D call uncertain. The V end was cut by 1 base, the J end by 3 bases, with 6 bases between. This CDR3 is 12 amino acids long. Germline V gene sequence: CDR1 GTSNPN, CDR2 SVGIG (reference sequence). The CDR3 bases are TGTGCCTGGAGTGGGGCCTACACTGAAGCTTTCTTT. It is translated as CAWSGAYTEAFF.

This clonotype was counted only a few times. The chain has TRBV19 and TRBJ1-1; tentatively, D is TRBD1 (5 bases). The CDR3 consists of 14 residues. Trimming stripped 7 bases from V and 0 bases from J, with 12 bases between. From germline, CDR1 is LNHDA and CDR2 SQIVND (reference sequence). The CDR3 loop reads CASTWGLVNTEAFF. As DNA, the CDR3 is TGTGCCAGTACCTGGGGGTTGGTGAACACTGAAGCTTTCTTT.

This clonotype was detected ten times or more. V gene TRBV5-1 combines with J gene TRBJ2-7, with unresolved D. The CDR3 spans 13 residues. Germline V CDR1 and CDR2: SGHRS, YFSETQ. The V and J ends lost 0 bases and 2 bases respectively, with 6 bases between them. CDR3 sequence reads: CASSLDEAYEQYF. CDR3 coding DNA: TGCGCCAGCAGCTTGGACGAAGCCTACGAGCAGTACTTC.